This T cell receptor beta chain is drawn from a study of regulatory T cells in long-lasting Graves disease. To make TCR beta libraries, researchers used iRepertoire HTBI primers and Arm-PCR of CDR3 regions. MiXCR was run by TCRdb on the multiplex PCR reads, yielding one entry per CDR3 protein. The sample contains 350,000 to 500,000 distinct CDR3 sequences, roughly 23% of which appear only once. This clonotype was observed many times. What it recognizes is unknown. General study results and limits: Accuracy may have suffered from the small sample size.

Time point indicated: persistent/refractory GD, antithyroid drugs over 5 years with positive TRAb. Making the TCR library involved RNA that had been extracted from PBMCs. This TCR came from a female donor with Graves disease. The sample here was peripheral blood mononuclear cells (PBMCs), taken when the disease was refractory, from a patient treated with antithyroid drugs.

The CDR3 coding sequence is TGTGCCAGCAGCTACGCGGGAGTCGAGACCCAGTACTTC. As protein: CASSYAGVETQYF. This sequence joins TRBV9 and TRBJ2-5; 7 nucleotides align to TRBD2. The CDR3 runs 13 residues. With V trimmed by 4 bases and J by 5 bases, 5 bases remained unmatched. Germline V gene data show CDR1 as SGDLS and CDR2 as YYNGEE.